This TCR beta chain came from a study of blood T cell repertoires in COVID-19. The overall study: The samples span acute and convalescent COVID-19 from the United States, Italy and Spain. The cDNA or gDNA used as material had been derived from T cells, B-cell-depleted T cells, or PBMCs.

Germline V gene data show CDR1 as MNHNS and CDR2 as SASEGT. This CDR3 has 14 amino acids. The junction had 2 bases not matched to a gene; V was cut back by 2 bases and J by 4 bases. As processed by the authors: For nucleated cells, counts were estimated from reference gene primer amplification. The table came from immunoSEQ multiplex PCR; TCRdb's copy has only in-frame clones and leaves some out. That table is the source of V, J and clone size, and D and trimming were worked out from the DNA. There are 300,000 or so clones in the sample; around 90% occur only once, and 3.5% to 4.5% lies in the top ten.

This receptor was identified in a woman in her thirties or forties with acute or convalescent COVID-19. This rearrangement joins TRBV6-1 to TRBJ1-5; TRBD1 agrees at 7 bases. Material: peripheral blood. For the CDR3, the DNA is TGTGCCAGCAGTGAACAGGGGGGAAATCAGCCCCAGCATTTT. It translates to CASSEQGGNQPQHF.